The present entry profiles one T cell receptor beta chain with its context. Its antigen is not identified. One junction end does not reproduce the germline sequence, and a read error may be involved. Extraction of RNA together with DNA used about 18-30 mg of unsorted bulk tissue. Tumor samples each held over 80% viable tumor cells. The data were obtained in a study of tumor-infiltrating lymphocytes in primary liver carcinoma. Findings and caveats of the study: Only about 7-24% of top clones showed up in all five tumor regions.

The germline V gene has CDR1 SGHRS and CDR2 YFSETQ. This CDR3 comprises 19 residues. A constant-region primer primed TCR beta cDNA synthesis from 500 to 550 ng of total RNA. Three nested multiplex PCR rounds, a slightly modified ARM-PCR, produced the libraries for TCR beta. Use of TRBV1-TRBV30 forward primers with a C-beta reverse primer characterized the first two PCR rounds, which lasted around 10 cycles each. TCRdb processed the multiplex PCR reads anew with MiXCR; each CDR3 protein has one entry. The sample includes roughly 100,000 distinct CDR3 sequences, roughly four fifths of them seen just once.

The chain has TRBV5-1 and TRBJ2-1; perhaps TRBD1 as D (5 bases). This sequence originates from a man aged 35-49 years with primary liver carcinoma and hepatitis B virus infection. Input material: liver tumor tissue from sampling region 3. Subset described: tumor region T3, left-lateral pole. Here the CDR3 reads CATSLVSWKGRHLYNEQFF. The DNA for the CDR3 is TGCGCCACCAGCTTGGTTTCTTGGAAGGGGCGTCATCTCTACAATGAGCAGTTCTTC. Supplemented by reference TRBV5-1 and TRBJ2-1, the full variable domain reads KAGVTQTPRYLIKTRGQQVTLSCSPISGHRSVSWYQQTPGQGLQFLFEYFSETQRNKGNFPGRFSGRQFSNSRSEMNVSTLELGDSALYLCATSLVSWKGRHLYNEQFFGPGTRLTVL.